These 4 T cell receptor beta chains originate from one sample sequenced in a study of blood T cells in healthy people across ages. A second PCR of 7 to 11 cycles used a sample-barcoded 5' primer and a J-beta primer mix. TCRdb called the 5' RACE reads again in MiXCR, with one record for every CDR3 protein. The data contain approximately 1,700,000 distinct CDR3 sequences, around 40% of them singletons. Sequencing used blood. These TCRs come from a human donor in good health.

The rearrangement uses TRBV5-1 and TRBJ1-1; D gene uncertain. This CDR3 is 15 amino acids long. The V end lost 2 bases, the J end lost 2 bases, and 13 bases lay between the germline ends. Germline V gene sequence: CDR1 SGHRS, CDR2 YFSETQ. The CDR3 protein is CASSLSQIANTEAFF. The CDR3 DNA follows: TGCGCCAGCAGCTTATCACAGATAGCCAACACTGAAGCTTTCTTT.

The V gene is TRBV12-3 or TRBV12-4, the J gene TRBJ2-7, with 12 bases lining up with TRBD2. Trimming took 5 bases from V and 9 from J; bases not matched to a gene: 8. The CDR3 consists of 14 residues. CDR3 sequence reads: CASSPTTSGGVQYF. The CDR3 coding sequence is TGTGCCAGCAGTCCTACGACTAGCGGGGGAGTGCAGTACTTC.

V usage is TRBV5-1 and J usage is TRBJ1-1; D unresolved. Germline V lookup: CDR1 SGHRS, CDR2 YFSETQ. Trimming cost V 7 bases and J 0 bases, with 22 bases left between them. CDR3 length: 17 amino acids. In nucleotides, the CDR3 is TGCGCCAGCGGCGCGACATCTTCCCCCTCACTGAACACTGAAGCTTTCTTT. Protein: CASGATSSPSLNTEAFF. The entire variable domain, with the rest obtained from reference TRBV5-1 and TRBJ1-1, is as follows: KAGVTQTPRYLIKTRGQQVTLSCSPISGHRSVSWYQQTPGQGLQFLFEYFSETQRNKGNFPGRFSGRQFSNSRSEMNVSTLELGDSALYLCASGATSSPSLNTEAFFGQGTRLTVV.

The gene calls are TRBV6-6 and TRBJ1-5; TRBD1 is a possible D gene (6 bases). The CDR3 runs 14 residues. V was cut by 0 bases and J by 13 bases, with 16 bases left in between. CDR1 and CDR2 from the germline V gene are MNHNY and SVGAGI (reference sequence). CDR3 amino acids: CASSYSGNRASQHF. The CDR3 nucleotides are TGTGCCAGCAGTTACTCCGGCAACAGGGCATCTCAGCATTTT.